Included here is one TCR beta chain sequence, with context. The CDR3 sequence is 15 residues long. Germline assignment: CDR1 SGHAT and CDR2 FQNNGV. Trimming took off 1 base at V and 0 bases at J, with 9 bases between the two ends. This record comes from a study of blood T cell repertoires in COVID-19. Overall study context: COVID-19 samples from acute and convalescent phases originated in the United States, Italy and Spain. From T cells, B-cell-depleted T cells, or PBMCs came the material, which was cDNA or gDNA.

Original methodology: Using reference gene primer amplification, nucleated cell counts were estimated. This table comes from immunoSEQ multiplex PCR, and its TCRdb copy is limited to in-frame clones, with some not included. The V and J calls and clone size are taken from that table; D and trimming were inferred from the DNA. The table shows 200,000 to 250,000 clones, with over 65% occurring only once. Among Cohort 3 donors, those recovered had two negative PCRs, clearance, or symptom resolution. The sequenced sample was PBMCs or T cells enriched from blood (not recorded which). The chain couples TRBV11-2 to TRBJ1-1; D ambiguous. The receptor comes from a woman in her fifties or sixties who had recovered from COVID-19. The CDR3 protein is CASSLVVGLNTEAFF. In nucleotides, the CDR3 is TGTGCCAGCAGCTTAGTTGTCGGTTTGAACACTGAAGCTTTCTTT.